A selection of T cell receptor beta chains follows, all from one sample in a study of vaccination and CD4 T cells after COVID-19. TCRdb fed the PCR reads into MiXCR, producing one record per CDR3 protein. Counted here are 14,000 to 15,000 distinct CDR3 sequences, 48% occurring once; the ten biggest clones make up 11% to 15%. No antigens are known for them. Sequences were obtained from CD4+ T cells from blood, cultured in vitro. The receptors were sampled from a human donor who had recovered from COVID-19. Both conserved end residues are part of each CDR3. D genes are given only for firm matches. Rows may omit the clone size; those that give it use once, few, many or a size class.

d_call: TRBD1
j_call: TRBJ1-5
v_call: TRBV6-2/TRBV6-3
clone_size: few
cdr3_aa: CASSFSGTGDGTNQPQHF
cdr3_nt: TGTGCCAGCAGTTTCTCCGGGACAGGCGATGGGACCAATCAGCCCCAGCATTTT

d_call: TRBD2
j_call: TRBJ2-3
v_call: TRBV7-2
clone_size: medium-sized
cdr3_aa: CASSLASAGGITDTQYF
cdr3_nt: TGTGCCAGCAGCTTAGCGTCGGCGGGGGGAATAACAGATACGCAGTATTTT

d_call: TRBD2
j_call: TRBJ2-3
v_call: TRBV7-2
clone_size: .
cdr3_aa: CASSLEGWGGSQYF
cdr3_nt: TGTGCCAGCAGCTTAGAAGGGTGGGGGGGATCGCAGTATTTT

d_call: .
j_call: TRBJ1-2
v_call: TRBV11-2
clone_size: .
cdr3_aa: CASSLPQGYGYTF
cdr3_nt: TGTGCCAGCAGCTTACCACAGGGCTATGGCTACACCTTC

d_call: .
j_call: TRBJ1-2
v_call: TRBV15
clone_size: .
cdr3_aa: CATSRARGGYGYTF
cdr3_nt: TGTGCCACCAGCAGAGCCAGGGGAGGGTATGGCTACACCTTC

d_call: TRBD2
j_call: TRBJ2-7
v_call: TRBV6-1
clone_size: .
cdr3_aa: CASSESPRLAGGYEQYF
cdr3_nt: TGTGCCAGCAGTGAAAGCCCCAGACTAGCGGGAGGCTACGAGCAGTACTTC

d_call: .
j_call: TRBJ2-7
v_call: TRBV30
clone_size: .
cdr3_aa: CAWRARGGGYEQYF
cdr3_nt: TGTGCCTGGAGGGCCCGGGGTGGCGGCTACGAGCAGTACTTC

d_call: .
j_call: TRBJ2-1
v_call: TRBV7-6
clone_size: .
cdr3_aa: CASKGDHNEQFF
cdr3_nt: TGTGCCAGCAAGGGTGACCACAATGAGCAGTTCTTC

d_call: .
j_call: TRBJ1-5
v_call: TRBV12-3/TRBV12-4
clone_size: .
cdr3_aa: CASSLSGVVSNQPQHF
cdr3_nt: TGTGCCAGCAGTTTATCGGGAGTTGTGAGCAATCAGCCCCAGCATTTT

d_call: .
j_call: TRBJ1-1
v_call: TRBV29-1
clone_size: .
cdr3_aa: CSVLRLNTEAFF
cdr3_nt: TGCAGCGTTCTGCGATTGAACACTGAAGCTTTCTTT

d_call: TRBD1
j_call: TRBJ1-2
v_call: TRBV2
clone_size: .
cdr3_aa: CASSETVRGRGYTF
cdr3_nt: TGTGCCAGCAGTGAGACTGTCAGGGGGCGAGGCTACACCTTC

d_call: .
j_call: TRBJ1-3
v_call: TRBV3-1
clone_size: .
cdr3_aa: CASSQRTQGGNTIYF
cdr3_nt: TGTGCCAGCAGCCAGAGGACACAAGGAGGAAACACCATATATTTT

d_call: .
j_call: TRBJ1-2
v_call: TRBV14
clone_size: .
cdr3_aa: CASSAAIGLGGYTF
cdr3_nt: TGTGCCAGCAGCGCCGCCATCGGCCTCGGGGGCTACACCTTC

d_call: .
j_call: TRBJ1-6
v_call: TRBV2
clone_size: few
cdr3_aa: CASSPPLHF
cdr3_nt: TGTGCCAGCAGTCCACCCCTCCACTTT

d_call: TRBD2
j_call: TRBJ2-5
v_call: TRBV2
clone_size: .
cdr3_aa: CASSTSGSLLLETQYF
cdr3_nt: TGTGCCAGCTCAACTAGCGGGAGTCTTTTGTTGGAGACCCAGTACTTC

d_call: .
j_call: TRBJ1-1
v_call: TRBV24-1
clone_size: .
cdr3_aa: CATSAWGNEAFF
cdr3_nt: TGTGCCACCAGTGCGTGGGGGAATGAAGCTTTCTTT

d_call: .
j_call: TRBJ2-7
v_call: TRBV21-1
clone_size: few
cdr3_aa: CASSKVLGYSYYEQYF
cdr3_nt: TGTGCCAGCAGCAAAGTTCTGGGTTATTCTTACTACGAGCAGTACTTC

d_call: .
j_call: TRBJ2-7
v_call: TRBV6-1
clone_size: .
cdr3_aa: CASSEESHTGPPYEQYF
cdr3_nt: TGTGCCAGCAGTGAAGAGAGCCACACAGGGCCCCCCTACGAGCAGTACTTC

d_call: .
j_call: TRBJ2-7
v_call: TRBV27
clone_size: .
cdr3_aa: CASSSSGTHEQYF
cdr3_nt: TGTGCCAGCAGTTCCTCCGGGACCCACGAGCAGTACTTC

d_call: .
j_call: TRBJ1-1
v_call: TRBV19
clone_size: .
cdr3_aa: CASSIRLGGVPEAFF
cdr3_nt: TGTGCCAGTAGTATAAGACTTGGAGGGGTTCCTGAAGCTTTCTTT

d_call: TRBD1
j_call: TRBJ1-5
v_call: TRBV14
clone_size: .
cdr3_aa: CASASQGGQPQHF
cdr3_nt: TGTGCCAGCGCCTCCCAGGGGGGTCAGCCCCAGCATTTT

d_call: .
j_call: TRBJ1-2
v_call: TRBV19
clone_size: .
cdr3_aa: CASSPTGSRLGYTF
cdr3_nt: TGTGCCAGTAGTCCAACGGGGTCCCGTCTTGGCTACACCTTC

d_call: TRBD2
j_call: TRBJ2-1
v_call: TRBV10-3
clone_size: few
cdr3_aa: CAISETSGSSHEQFF
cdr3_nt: TGTGCCATCAGTGAGACTAGCGGGAGTAGCCATGAGCAGTTCTTC

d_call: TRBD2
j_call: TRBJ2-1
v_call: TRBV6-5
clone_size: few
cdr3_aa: CASSYSRLAGGHKREQFF
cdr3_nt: TGTGCCAGCAGTTACTCCCGACTAGCGGGGGGGCACAAGCGAGAGCAGTTCTTC

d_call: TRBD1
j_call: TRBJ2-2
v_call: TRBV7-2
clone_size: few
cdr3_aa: CASSGRTGRTGELFF
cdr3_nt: TGTGCCAGCAGCGGGAGGACAGGGCGGACCGGGGAGCTGTTTTTT

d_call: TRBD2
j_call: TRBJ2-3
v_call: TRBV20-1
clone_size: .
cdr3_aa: CSALAGLAFTDTQYF
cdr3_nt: TGCAGTGCCTTGGCCGGACTAGCGTTCACAGATACGCAGTATTTT

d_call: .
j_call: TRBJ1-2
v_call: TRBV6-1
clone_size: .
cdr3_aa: CATEDGANYGYTF
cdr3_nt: TGTGCCACCGAGGACGGTGCTAACTATGGCTACACCTTC

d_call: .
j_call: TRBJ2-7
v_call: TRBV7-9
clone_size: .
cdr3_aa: CASSEGGFHEQYF
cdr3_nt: TGTGCCAGCAGCGAGGGTGGGTTCCACGAGCAGTACTTC

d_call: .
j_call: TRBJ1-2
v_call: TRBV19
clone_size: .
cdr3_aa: CASSIQGGHGYTF
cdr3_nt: TGTGCCAGTAGTATACAGGGAGGACATGGCTACACCTTC

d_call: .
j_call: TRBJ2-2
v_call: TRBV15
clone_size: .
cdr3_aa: CATSRDKAGELFF
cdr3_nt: TGTGCCACCAGCAGAGATAAGGCCGGGGAGCTGTTTTTT

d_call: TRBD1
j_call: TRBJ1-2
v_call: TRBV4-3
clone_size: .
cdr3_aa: CASSQDLQGGYGYTF
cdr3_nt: TGCGCCAGCAGCCAAGATTTGCAGGGGGGGTATGGCTACACCTTC

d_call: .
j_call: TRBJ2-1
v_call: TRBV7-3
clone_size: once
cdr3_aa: CASSPQSVSYNEQFF
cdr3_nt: TGTGCCAGCAGCCCCCAGTCGGTTTCCTACAATGAGCAGTTCTTC

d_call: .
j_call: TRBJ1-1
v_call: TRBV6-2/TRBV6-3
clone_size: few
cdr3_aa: CASHGGNTEAFF
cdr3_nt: TGTGCCAGCCACGGAGGGAACACTGAAGCTTTCTTT

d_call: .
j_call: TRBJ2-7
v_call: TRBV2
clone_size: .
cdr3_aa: CASSEARLTSAPTSF
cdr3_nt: TGTGCCAGCAGTGAAGCGCGTCTGACTTCGGCACCTACGAGCTTC